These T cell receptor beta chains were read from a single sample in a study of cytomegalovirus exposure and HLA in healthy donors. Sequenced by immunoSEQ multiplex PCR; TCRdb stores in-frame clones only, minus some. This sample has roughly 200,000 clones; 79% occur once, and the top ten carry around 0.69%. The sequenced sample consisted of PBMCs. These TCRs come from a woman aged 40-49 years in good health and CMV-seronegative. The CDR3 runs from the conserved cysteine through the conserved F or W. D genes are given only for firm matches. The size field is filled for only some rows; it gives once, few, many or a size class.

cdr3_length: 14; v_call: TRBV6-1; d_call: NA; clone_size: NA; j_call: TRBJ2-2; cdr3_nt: TGTGCCAGCTCATCATTGTCGGGGGTCGGGGAGCTGTTTTTT; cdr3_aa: CASSSLSGVGELFF
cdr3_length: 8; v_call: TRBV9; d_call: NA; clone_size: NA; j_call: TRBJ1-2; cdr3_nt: TGTGCCAGCAACCCCAGCACCTTC; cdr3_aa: CASNPSTF
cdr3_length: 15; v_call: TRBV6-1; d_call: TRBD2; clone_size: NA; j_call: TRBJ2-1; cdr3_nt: TGTGCCAGCAGCCGGACTAGCGGCTACAACGGTGAGCAGTTCTTC; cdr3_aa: CASSRTSGYNGEQFF
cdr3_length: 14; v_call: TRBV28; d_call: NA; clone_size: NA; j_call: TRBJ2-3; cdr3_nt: TGTGCCAGCAGTACCAGGGTGGCCACAGATACGCAGTATTTT; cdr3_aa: CASSTRVATDTQYF
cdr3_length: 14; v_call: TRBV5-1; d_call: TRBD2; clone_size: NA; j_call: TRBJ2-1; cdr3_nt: TGCGCCAGTTCCTCGGGACTAGCGGGAGTTGAGCAGTTCTTC; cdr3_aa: CASSSGLAGVEQFF
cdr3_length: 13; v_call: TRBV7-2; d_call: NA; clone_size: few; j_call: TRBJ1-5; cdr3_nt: TGTGCCAGCACCCGGACAGAGAATCAGCCCCAGCATTTT; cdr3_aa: CASTRTENQPQHF
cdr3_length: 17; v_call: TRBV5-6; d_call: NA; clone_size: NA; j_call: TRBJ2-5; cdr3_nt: TGTGCCAGCAGCTCTCAAGTTGACAGTAAATACCAAGAGACCCAGTACTTC; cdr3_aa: CASSSQVDSKYQETQYF
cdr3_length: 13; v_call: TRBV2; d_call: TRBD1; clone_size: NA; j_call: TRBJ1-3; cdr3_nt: TGTGCCAGCAGACAGGGGACTGGAAACACCATATATTTT; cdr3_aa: CASRQGTGNTIYF
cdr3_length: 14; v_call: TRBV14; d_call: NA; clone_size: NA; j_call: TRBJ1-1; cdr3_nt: TGTGCCAGCAGCCAAGCCAACTGGAACACTGAAGCTTTCTTT; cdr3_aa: CASSQANWNTEAFF
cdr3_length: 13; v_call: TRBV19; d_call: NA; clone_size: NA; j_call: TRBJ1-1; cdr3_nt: TGTGCCAGTAGTGAACAGGCGAACACTGAAGCTTTCTTT; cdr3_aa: CASSEQANTEAFF
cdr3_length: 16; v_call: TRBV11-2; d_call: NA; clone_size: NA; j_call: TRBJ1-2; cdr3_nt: TGTGCCAGCAGCTCGATACAGGACAGTAGTAACTATGGCTACACCTTC; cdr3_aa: CASSSIQDSSNYGYTF
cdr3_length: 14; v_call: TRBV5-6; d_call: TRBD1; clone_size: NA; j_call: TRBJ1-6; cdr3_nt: TGTGCCAGCGAAATTCAGGGGGCTGGTTCACCCCTCCACTTT; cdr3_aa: CASEIQGAGSPLHF
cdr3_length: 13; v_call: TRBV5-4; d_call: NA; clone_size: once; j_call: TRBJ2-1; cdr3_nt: TGTGCCAGCAGCTTGGTCCCCCTCTATGAGCAGTTCTTC; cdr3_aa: CASSLVPLYEQFF
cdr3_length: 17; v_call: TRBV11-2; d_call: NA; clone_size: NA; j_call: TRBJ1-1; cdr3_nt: TGTGCCAGCAGCCAAAGGACAAGGCACTTAATGAACACTGAAGCTTTCTTT; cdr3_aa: CASSQRTRHLMNTEAFF
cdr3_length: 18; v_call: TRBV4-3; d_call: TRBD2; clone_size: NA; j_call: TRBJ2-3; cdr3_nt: TGCGCCAGCAGCCCTTTGAACGTAGGGCGGGGGGGCACAGATACGCAGTATTTT; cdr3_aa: CASSPLNVGRGGTDTQYF
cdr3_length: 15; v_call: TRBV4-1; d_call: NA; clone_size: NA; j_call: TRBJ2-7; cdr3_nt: TGCGCCAGCAGCCAAGATATACAGGGTTCCTACGAGCAGTACTTC; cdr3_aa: CASSQDIQGSYEQYF
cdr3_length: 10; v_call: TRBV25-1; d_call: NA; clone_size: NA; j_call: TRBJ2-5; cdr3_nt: TGTGCCAGCCTAGGAGAGACCCAGTACTTC; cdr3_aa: CASLGETQYF
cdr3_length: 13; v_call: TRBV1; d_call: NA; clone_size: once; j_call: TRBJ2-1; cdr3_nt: TGCACCAGCAGCCAAGAAGGCGGTAATGAGCAGTTCTTC; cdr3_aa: CTSSQEGGNEQFF
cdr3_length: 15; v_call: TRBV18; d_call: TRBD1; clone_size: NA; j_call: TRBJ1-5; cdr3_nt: TGTGCCAGCACCCCTGTTCCGGGACAGAATCAGCCCCAGCATTTT; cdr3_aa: CASTPVPGQNQPQHF
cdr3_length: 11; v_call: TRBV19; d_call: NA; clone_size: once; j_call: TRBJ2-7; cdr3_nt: TGTGCCAGTAGTCATTCCCACGAGCAGTACTTC; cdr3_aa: CASSHSHEQYF
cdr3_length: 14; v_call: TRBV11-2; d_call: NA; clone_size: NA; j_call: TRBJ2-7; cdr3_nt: TGTGCCAGCAGCTTAGATCCGGGTCCCTACGAGCAGTACTTC; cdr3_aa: CASSLDPGPYEQYF
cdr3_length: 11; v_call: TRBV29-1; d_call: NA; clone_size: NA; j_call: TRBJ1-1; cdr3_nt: TGCAGCGTTGAAGCGGGCACTGAAGCTTTCTTT; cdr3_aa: CSVEAGTEAFF
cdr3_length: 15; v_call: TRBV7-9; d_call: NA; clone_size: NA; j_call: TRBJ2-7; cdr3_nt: TGTGCCAGCAGCTTTCCCGCTTATGGACAATACGAGCAGTACTTC; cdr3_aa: CASSFPAYGQYEQYF
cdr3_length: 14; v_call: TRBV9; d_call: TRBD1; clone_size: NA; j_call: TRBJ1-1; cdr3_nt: TGTGCCAGCAGCGGGACAGGGTTGAACACTGAAGCTTTCTTT; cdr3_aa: CASSGTGLNTEAFF
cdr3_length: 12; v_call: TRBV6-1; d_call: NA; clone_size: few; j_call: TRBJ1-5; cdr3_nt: TGTGCCAGCAGTGAGGGAGTGCGGCCCCAGCATTTT; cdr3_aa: CASSEGVRPQHF
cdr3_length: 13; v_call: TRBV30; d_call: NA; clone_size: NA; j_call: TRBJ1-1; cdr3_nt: TGTGCCTGGAGCATGACAGAGAACACTGAAGCTTTCTTT; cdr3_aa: CAWSMTENTEAFF
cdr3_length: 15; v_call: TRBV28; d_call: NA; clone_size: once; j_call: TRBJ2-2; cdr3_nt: TGTGCCAGCAAGGGGGGGACAACGAACACCGGGGAGCTGTTTTTT; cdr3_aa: CASKGGTTNTGELFF